Reported below is one T cell receptor (beta chain). What it recognizes is unknown. The CDR3 sequence is 14 residues long. V dropped 5 bases and J dropped 2 bases, with 13 bases sitting between them. Germline V CDR1 and CDR2: SEHNR, FQNEAQ (reference sequence). Method: immunoSEQ multiplex PCR; TCRdb's copy keeps in-frame clones and lacks some. There are about 39,000 clones in the sample; about 94% occur only once, and roughly 15% lies in the top ten. This specimen comes from a study of lymphopenia after photon versus proton radiotherapy. Whole-study findings and limits: Authors raise, but do not show, better survival with proton therapy.

The receptor comes from a man aged 60-69 years with cholangiocarcinoma. The chain has TRBV7-9 and TRBJ2-7; TRBD1 is a possible D gene (5 bases). Sequencing was performed on peripheral blood, taken from a patient treated with photon-based radiotherapy. The DNA for the CDR3 is TGTGCCAGCAGCCATCGACAGTTTCCCTACGAGCAGTACTTC. Translation gives CASSHRQFPYEQYF.